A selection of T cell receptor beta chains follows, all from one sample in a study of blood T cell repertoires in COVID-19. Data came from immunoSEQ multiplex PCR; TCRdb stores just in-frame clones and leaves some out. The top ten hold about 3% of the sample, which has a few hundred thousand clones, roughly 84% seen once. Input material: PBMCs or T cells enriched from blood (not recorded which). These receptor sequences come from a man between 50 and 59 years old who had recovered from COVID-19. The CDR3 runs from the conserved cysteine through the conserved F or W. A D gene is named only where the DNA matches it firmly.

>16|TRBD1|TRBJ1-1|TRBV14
CASSHLTTGKFSEAFF
TGTGCCAGCAGCCACCTTACGACAGGGAAGTTCTCTGAAGCTTTCTTT
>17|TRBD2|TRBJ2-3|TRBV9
CASSVGSSGGGTDTQYF
TGTGCCAGCAGCGTAGGGTCTAGCGGGGGGGGCACAGATACGCAGTATTTT
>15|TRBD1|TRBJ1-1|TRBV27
CASSFFGTGSTEAFF
TGTGCCAGCAGTTTTTTCGGGACAGGGTCAACTGAAGCTTTCTTT
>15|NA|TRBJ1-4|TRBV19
CASSIRPQPNEKLFF
TGTGCCAGTAGTATTCGCCCACAGCCGAATGAAAAACTGTTTTTT
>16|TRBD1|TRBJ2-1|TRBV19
CASTDRGRTSYNEQFF
TGTGCCAGCACCGACAGGGGACGAACGTCCTACAATGAGCAGTTCTTC
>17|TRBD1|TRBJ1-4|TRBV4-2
CASSQGEGGAGNEKLFF
TGTGCCAGCAGCCAAGGTGAAGGGGGCGCGGGGAATGAAAAACTGTTTTTT
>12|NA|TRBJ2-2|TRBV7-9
CATQGNTGELFF
TGTGCCACCCAGGGAAACACCGGGGAGCTGTTTTTT
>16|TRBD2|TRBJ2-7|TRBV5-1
CASSFYISGGSYEQYF
TGCGCCAGCAGCTTCTATATTAGCGGGGGTTCCTACGAGCAGTACTTC
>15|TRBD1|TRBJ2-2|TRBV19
CASSRPTGGTGELFF
TGTGCCAGTAGTAGACCGACAGGGGGTACCGGGGAGCTGTTTTTT
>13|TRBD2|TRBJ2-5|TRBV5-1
CASSWRERETQYF
TGCGCCAGCAGTTGGCGGGAGAGAGAGACCCAGTACTTC
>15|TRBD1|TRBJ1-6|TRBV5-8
CASSPRTGGDSPLHF
TGTGCCAGCAGCCCCCGGACAGGGGGTGATTCACCCCTCCACTTT